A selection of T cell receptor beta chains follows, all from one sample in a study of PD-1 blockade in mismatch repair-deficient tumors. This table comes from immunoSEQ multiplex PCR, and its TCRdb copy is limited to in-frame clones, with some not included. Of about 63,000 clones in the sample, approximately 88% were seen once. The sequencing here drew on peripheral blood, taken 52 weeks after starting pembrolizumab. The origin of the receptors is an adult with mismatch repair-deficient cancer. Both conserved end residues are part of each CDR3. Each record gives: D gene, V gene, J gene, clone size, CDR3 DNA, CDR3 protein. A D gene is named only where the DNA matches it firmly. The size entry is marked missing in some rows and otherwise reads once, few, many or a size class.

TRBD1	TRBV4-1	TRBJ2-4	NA	TGCGCCAGCAGCCAAGAATTTAGGACAGGGCTAGCCAAAAACATTCAGTACTTC	CASSQEFRTGLAKNIQYF
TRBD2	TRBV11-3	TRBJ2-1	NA	TGTGCCAGCAGCTTAGATATTGCGGGAGCGGACAATGAGCAGTTCTTC	CASSLDIAGADNEQFF
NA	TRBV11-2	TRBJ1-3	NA	TGTGCCAGCTTAGGATCATCTGGAAACACCATATATTTT	CASLGSSGNTIYF
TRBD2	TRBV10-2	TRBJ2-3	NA	TGCGCCAGCAGTGATCTTGCCGGGACTAGCGGGATTCCCCTCTCAGATACGCAGTATTTT	CASSDLAGTSGIPLSDTQYF
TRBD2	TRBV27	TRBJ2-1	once	TGTGCCAGCAGATTCGTAGCGGGCCTATACAATGAGCAGTTCTTC	CASRFVAGLYNEQFF
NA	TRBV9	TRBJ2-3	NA	TGTGCCAGCAGCGTGAGGGCAGGATTTGGCACAGATACGCAGTATTTT	CASSVRAGFGTDTQYF
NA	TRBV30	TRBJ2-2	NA	TGTGCCTGGAGTGTATTAGCCAGGGAGCTGTTTTTT	CAWSVLARELFF
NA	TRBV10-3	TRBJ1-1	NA	TGTGCCATCAGTGAGTCAGAGGGTGGGACTGAAGCTTTCTTT	CAISESEGGTEAFF
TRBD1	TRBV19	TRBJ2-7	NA	TGTGCCAGTAGTACCTCAGGGGGCCTCGAGCAGTACTTC	CASSTSGGLEQYF
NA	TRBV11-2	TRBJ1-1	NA	TGTGCCAGCAGCCAACAGACGATCATGAACACTGAAGCTTTCTTT	CASSQQTIMNTEAFF
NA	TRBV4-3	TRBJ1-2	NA	TGCGCCAGCAGCCAACTTGGCTGGGGCAGAGTTAACTATGGCTACACCTTC	CASSQLGWGRVNYGYTF
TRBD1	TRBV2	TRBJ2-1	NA	TGTGCCAGCAGGTGGGACCGGGACAGGGTTCAGGGACGGGCGAATGAGCAGTTCTTC	CASRWDRDRVQGRANEQFF
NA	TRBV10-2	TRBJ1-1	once	TGCGCCAGCAGTGATTATAGGGTACACGGAACTGAAGCTTTCTTT	CASSDYRVHGTEAFF
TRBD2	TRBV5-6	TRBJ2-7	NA	TGTGCCAGCAGCTCAAAACTAGCGGGAGGGCCAATCTACGAGCAGTACTTC	CASSSKLAGGPIYEQYF